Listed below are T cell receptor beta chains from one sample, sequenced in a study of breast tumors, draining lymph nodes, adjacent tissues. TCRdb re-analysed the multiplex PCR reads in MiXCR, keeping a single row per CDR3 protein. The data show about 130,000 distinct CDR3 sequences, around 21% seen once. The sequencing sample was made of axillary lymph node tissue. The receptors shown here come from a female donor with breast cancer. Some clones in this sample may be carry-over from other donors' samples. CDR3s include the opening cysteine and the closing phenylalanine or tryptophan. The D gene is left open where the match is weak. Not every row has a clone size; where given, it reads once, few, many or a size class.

TGTGCCAGCAGCTTTGGCCCCAACCAGGTGGAAGCCTACGAGCAGTACTTC	CASSFGPNQVEAYEQYF	TRBJ2-7	few	TRBV28	17	-
TGCAGCGTTGGCTACTCATTGGACAGCTACGAGCAGTACTTC	CSVGYSLDSYEQYF	TRBJ2-7	many	TRBV29-1	14	-
TGCAGTGCTCGGTTAGCGGGAGGCTACTCCTACGAGCAGTACTTC	CSARLAGGYSYEQYF	TRBJ2-7	many	TRBV20-1	15	TRBD2
TGCAGTGCTAGAACTAGCGGGAGCAATGAGCAGTTCTTC	CSARTSGSNEQFF	TRBJ2-1	many	TRBV20-1	13	TRBD2
TGTGCCAGCAGTCCTGGACTAGCGCGGAGCTCCTACGAGCAGTACTTC	CASSPGLARSSYEQYF	TRBJ2-7	many	TRBV2	16	TRBD2
TGTGCCAGCCGACTCGGACAGGGGGAGACCCAGTACTTC	CASRLGQGETQYF	TRBJ2-5	many	TRBV2	13	TRBD1
TGCGCCACCTCACAGGATCTAGCCAAAAACATTCAGTACTTC	CATSQDLAKNIQYF	TRBJ2-4	few	TRBV10-1	14	-
TGTGCCTGGAGTCCACAGGGGGAGGTAGGGGAAAAACTGTTTTTT	CAWSPQGEVGEKLFF	TRBJ1-4	many	TRBV30	15	TRBD1
TGTGCCAGCAGTTCTACAGGGAGTTGGAAGGATGAGCAGTTCTTC	CASSSTGSWKDEQFF	TRBJ2-1	many	TRBV3-1	15	-
TGTGCCACCAAGGGACTAGCGGGAGCCACCGGGGAGCTGTTTTTT	CATKGLAGATGELFF	TRBJ2-2	many	TRBV2	15	TRBD2
TGCAGCGTTGTGGGGGGACAGGCGGGAGGCTACACCTTC	CSVVGGQAGGYTF	TRBJ1-2	many	TRBV29-1	13	TRBD1
TGTGCCAGCAGTTCAACGGCGGACCCCCTCGAGCAGTACTTC	CASSSTADPLEQYF	TRBJ2-7	many	TRBV6-6	14	-
TGTGCCAGCAGCGTAGGGGGGGGGGGTGACGAGCAGTACTTC	CASSVGGGGDEQYF	TRBJ2-7	many	TRBV9	14	TRBD2
TGCAGTGCCACCTCAGGGGTGAACACCGGGGAGCTGTTTTTT	CSATSGVNTGELFF	TRBJ2-2	many	TRBV20-1	14	-
TGCAGTGCTAGGGGAGCCTACACCGGGGAGCTGTTTTTT	CSARGAYTGELFF	TRBJ2-2	many	TRBV20-1	13	-
TGCAGTGCTAGAGATATAGGGAAGACCCAAGAGACCCAGTACTTC	CSARDIGKTQETQYF	TRBJ2-5	many	TRBV20-1	15	-
TGTGCCAGCAGCGTAGAGGGGAGACTTTATCAGCCCCAGCATTTT	CASSVEGRLYQPQHF	TRBJ1-5	many	TRBV9	15	-
TGTGCCAGCAGCGTCAGGGACGCCCGAAACACCATATATTTT	CASSVRDARNTIYF	TRBJ1-3	many	TRBV9	14	-
TGTGCCGGCAGCGCCGGACAGGGGAACACTGAAGCTTTCTTT	CAGSAGQGNTEAFF	TRBJ1-1	-	TRBV7-9	14	TRBD1
TGTGCCAGCAGCGTAACGGCGGGGGGGGCCACAGATACGCAGTATTTT	CASSVTAGGATDTQYF	TRBJ2-3	-	TRBV9	16	TRBD2
TGCGCCAGCAGCGACGGGAGCACAGATACGCAGTATTTT	CASSDGSTDTQYF	TRBJ2-3	many	TRBV5-1	13	-
TGTGCCAGTAGTATAGCCGGGGGGGGCGCAGCTCGCGGCTACACCTTC	CASSIAGGGAARGYTF	TRBJ1-2	many	TRBV19	16	-
TGTGCCAGCAGTTCAGGGTTCGGCTGTGGCTACACCTTC	CASSSGFGCGYTF	TRBJ1-2	-	TRBV27	13	-
TGCGCCAGCAGCTCGGGACTAGCGGGAGTGAACAATGAGCAGTTCTTC	CASSSGLAGVNNEQFF	TRBJ2-1	-	TRBV5-1	16	TRBD2
TGCGCCAGCAGCTTTGGGGATAGCTATGGCTACACCTTC	CASSFGDSYGYTF	TRBJ1-2	many	TRBV5-1	13	-
TGCGCCAGCAGTGAGTCTGTCAGGGGGCGATTGGATGGCACAGATACGCAGTATTTT	CASSESVRGRLDGTDTQYF	TRBJ2-3	many	TRBV10-1	19	TRBD1
TGCGCCAGCAGCCCAACCCGCAAACTAGCGGGGGATGCACCTACCGGGGAGCTGTTTTTT	CASSPTRKLAGDAPTGELFF	TRBJ2-2	many	TRBV5-1	20	TRBD2
TGTGCCAGCAGCTTGGACAGCGAAAAACTGTTTTTT	CASSLDSEKLFF	TRBJ1-4	many	TRBV7-6	12	-
TGCAGCTCTATCATGGGGGGGGGCACTGAAGCTTTCTTT	CSSIMGGGTEAFF	TRBJ1-1	few	TRBV29-1	13	-
TGTGCCAGCTCACACGACTGGATCCCCCGCTCCCCTGGGGCCAACGTCCTGACTTTC	CASSHDWIPRSPGANVLTF	TRBJ2-6	-	TRBV18	19	-
TGTGCCAGCAGCCAGGACAGGGAAAATCAGCCCCAGCATTTT	CASSQDRENQPQHF	TRBJ1-5	many	TRBV11-3	14	TRBD1
TGTGCCAGCAGCCCGGGACTAGCGGGAGGTTATACGCAGTATTTT	CASSPGLAGGYTQYF	TRBJ2-3	many	TRBV7-9	15	TRBD2
TGTGCCAGCGGGAGGGCCCTGGACAATGAGCAGTTCTTC	CASGRALDNEQFF	TRBJ2-1	many	TRBV19	13	TRBD2
TGTGCCAGCAGCCAGGGGCCTTCCGGCACAGATACGCAGTATTTT	CASSQGPSGTDTQYF	TRBJ2-3	many	TRBV7-3	15	-
TGCAGTGCTAGTAATAGCATCACAGATACGCAGTATTTT	CSASNSITDTQYF	TRBJ2-3	many	TRBV20-1	13	-
TGCGCCAGCAGCCCGGGGGTAGGGGGCGCCGAGCAGTACTTC	CASSPGVGGAEQYF	TRBJ2-7	many	TRBV5-1	14	-
TGCAGTGCCACAGTAGCGGGAGATAACACAGATACGCAGTATTTT	CSATVAGDNTDTQYF	TRBJ2-3	many	TRBV20-1	15	TRBD2
TGTGCCACCAGTGATTTTACACAGGGGGCCACAGATACGCAGTATTTT	CATSDFTQGATDTQYF	TRBJ2-3	many	TRBV24-1	16	TRBD1
TGTGCCAGCAGCTTATTAGACAGGTTGGGAGAAAAACTGTTTTTT	CASSLLDRLGEKLFF	TRBJ1-4	many	TRBV7-2	15	-
TGCGCCAGCAGCTTGGGGGACAGGGGGCTTAGCTCCTACAATGAGCAGTTCTTC	CASSLGDRGLSSYNEQFF	TRBJ2-1	-	TRBV5-1	18	TRBD1
TGCGCCAGCAGCTTGGAGGGAGCGCACTATGGCTACACCTTC	CASSLEGAHYGYTF	TRBJ1-2	many	TRBV5-1	14	-
TGTGCTAGTGGTTTCGACAGGGATCAGCCCCAGCATTTT	CASGFDRDQPQHF	TRBJ1-5	many	TRBV12-5	13	TRBD1
TGTGCCAGCAGCTCTTGGACTAACGGGAGGGGGGATGAGCAGTTCTTC	CASSSWTNGRGDEQFF	TRBJ2-1	few	TRBV7-3	16	TRBD2
TGTGCCAGCAGCCAGTCCTACGAGCAGTACTTC	CASSQSYEQYF	TRBJ2-7	many	TRBV27	11	-
TGTGCCAGCAGAGGACTAGGGCCAAACAATGAGCAGTTCTTC	CASRGLGPNNEQFF	TRBJ2-1	-	TRBV27	14	TRBD2
TGTGCCAGCAGTCTCGGACAGGGTAGATACGAGCAGTACTTC	CASSLGQGRYEQYF	TRBJ2-7	many	TRBV12-3/TRBV12-4	14	TRBD1
TGTGCCAGCAGTAAAACAGGGGTACCCTACGATGAGCAGTTCTTC	CASSKTGVPYDEQFF	TRBJ2-1	many	TRBV27	15	TRBD1
TGTGCCAGCAGTATGCCCGGGACTAGCGGGTCCTACGAGCAGTACTTC	CASSMPGTSGSYEQYF	TRBJ2-7	many	TRBV6-5	16	TRBD2